This TCR beta chain was sequenced for a study of blood T cell repertoires in COVID-19. Study context: Researchers got acute and convalescent COVID-19 samples from the United States, Italy and Spain. PBMCs, B-cell-depleted T cells, or T cells provided the cDNA or gDNA that made up the material.

Recruited during active infection, patients (from Seattle) were subsequently followed longitudinally. Under the authors' procedure: Amplification of reference gene primers provided the estimated nucleated cell counts. Sequencing was performed with immunoSEQ multiplex PCR; in TCRdb, only in-frame clones are kept and a portion is missing. That table gives V, J and clone size, and the DNA gave D and trimming. The sample gives some 110,000 clones, more than 85% of which show up once; around 2% is in the top ten. Germline CDR1 and CDR2: GTSNPN and SVGIG (reference sequence). This CDR3 spans 13 amino acids. Trimming stripped 2 bases from V and 9 bases from J, with 17 bases between.

This receptor was taken from a man aged 50-60 years with COVID-19, enrolled during active disease. This chain connects TRBV30 to TRBJ2-7; D possibly corresponds to TRBD1 (6 bases). The sample was peripheral blood. Here the CDR3 reads CAWSRRGTGWQYF. The CDR3 nucleotides read TGTGCCTGGAGTAGAAGGGGGACCGGTTGGCAGTACTTC. The full variable domain, in which reference TRBV30 and TRBJ2-7 provide the parts outside the CDR3, is SQTIHQWPATLVQPVGSPLSLECTVEGTSNPNLYWYRQAAGRGLQLLFYSVGIGQISSEVPQNLSASRPQDRQFILSSKKLLLSDSGFYLCAWSRRGTGWQYFGPGTRLTVT.